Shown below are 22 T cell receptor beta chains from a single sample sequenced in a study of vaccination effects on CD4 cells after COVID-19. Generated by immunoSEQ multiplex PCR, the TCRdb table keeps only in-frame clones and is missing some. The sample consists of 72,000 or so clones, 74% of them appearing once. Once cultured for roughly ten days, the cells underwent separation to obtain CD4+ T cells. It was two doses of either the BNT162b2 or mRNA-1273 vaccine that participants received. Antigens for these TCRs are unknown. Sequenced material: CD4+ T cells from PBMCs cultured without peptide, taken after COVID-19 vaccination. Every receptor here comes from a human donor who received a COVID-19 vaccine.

CDR3 in amino acids: CSAIDARTQETQYF. The CDR3 DNA sequence: TGCAGTGCTATTGACGCTCGAACACAAGAGACCCAGTACTTC. This chain links TRBV20-1 with TRBJ2-5; D is ambiguous. Deletions cut 4 bases from V and 2 bases from J, with 14 bases between. CDR1 and CDR2 (germline): DFQATT, SNEGSKA (reference sequence). CDR3 length: 14 amino acids.

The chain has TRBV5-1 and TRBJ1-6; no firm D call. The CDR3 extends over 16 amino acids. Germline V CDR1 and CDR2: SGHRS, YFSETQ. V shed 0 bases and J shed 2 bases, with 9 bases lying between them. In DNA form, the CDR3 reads TGCGCCAGCAGCTTGGAGGGATCGACCTATAATTCACCCCTCCACTTT. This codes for CASSLEGSTYNSPLHF.

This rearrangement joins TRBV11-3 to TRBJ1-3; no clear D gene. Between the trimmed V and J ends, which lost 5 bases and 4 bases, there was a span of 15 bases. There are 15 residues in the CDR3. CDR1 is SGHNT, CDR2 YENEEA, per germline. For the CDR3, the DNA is TGTGCCAGCAGCCGCGACGGGGTAGAAGGAAACACCATATATTTT. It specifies CASSRDGVEGNTIYF.

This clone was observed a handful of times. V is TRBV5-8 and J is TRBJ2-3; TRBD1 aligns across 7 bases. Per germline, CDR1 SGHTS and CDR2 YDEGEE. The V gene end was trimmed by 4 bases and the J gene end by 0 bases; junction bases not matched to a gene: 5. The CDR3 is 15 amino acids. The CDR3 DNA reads TGTGCCAGCAGCGGACAGGTGACTAGCACAGATACGCAGTATTTT. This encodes CASSGQVTSTDTQYF. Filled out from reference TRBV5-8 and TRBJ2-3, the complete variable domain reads EAGVTQSPTHLIKTRGQQATLRCSPISGHTSVYWYQQALGLGLQFLLWYDEGEERNRGNFPPRFSGRQFPNYSSELNVNALELEDSALYLCASSGQVTSTDTQYFGPGTRLTVL.

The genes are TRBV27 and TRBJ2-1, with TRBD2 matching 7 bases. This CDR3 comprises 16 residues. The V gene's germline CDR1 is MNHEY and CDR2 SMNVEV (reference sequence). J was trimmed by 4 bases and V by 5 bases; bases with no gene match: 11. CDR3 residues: CASSRRLGGGYNEQFF. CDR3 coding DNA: TGTGCCAGCAGTCGCCGCCTGGGCGGGGGTTACAATGAGCAGTTCTTC.

In nucleotides, the CDR3 is TGCGCCAGCAGCTCCCAGGGGGCGCGGGGGGCCTCCTACAATGAGCAGTTCTTC. Translating gives CASSSQGARGASYNEQFF. The V gene is TRBV5-1, the J gene TRBJ2-1; D tentatively fits TRBD1 or TRBD2 (8 bases each). The CDR3 spans 18 residues. Germline-derived CDR1 and CDR2 are SGHRS and YFSETQ. V gave up 3 bases and J gave up 0 bases, with 19 bases separating them.

The CDR3 loop is CASSPGLAPQYF. The CDR3 DNA follows: TGTGCCAGCAGTCCGGGACTAGCTCCCCAGTACTTC. The genes are TRBV6-5 and TRBJ2-5, with 9 positions matching TRBD2. V shed 5 bases, J shed 9 bases, and the junction held 4 bases outside the gene matches. The CDR3 extends over 12 amino acids. CDR1 is MNHEY, CDR2 SVGAGI, per germline.

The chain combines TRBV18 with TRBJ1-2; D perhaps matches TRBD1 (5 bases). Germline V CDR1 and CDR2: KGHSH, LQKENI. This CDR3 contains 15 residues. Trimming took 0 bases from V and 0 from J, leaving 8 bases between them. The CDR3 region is CASSPPGRANYGYTF. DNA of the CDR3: TGTGCCAGCTCACCACCAGGCAGGGCTAACTATGGCTACACCTTC.

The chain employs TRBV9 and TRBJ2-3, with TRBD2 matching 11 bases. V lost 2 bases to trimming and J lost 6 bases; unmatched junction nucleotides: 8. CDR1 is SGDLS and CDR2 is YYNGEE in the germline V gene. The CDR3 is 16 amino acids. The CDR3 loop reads CASSVLAGGRSDTQYF. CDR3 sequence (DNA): TGTGCCAGCAGCGTTCTAGCGGGGGGCAGGTCGGATACGCAGTATTTT.

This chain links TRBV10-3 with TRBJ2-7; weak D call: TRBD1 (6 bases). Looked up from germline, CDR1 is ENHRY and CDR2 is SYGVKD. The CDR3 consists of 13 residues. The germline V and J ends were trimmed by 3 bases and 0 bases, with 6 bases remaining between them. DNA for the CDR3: TGTGCCATCAGTGAAGGGGGCTCCTACGAGCAGTACGTC. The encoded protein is CAISEGGSYEQYV.

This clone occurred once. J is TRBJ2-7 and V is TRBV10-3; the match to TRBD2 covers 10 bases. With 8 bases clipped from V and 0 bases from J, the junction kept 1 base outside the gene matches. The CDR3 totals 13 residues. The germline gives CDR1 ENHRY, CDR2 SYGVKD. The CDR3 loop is CAISSGGSYEQYV. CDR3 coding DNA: TGTGCCATCTCTAGCGGGGGCTCCTACGAGCAGTACGTC.

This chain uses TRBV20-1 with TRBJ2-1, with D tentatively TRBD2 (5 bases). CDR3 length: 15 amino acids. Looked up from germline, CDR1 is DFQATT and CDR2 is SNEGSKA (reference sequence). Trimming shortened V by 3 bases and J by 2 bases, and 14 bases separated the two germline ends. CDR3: CSASSDGVTYNEQFF. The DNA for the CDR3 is TGCAGTGCTAGTTCCGACGGGGTAACCTACAATGAGCAGTTCTTC.

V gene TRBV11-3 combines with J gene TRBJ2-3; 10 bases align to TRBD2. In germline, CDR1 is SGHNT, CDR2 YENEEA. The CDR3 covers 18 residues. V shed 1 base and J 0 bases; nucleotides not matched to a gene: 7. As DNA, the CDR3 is TGTGCCAGCAGCTTAGGCCTAGCGGGGGACACGAGCACAGATACGCAGTATTTT. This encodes CASSLGLAGDTSTDTQYF.

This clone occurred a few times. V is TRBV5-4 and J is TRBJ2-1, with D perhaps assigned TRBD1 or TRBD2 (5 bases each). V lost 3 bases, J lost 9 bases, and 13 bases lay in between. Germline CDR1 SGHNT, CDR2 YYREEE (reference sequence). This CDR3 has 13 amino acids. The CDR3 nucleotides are TGTGCCAGCAGCTCCACCGGGACCACTGAGCAGTTCTTC. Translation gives CASSSTGTTEQFF. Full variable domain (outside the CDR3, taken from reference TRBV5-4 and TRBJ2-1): ETGVTQSPTHLIKTRGQQVTLRCSSQSGHNTVSWYQQALGQGPQFIFQYYREEENGRGNFPPRFSGLQFPNYSSELNVNALELDDSALYLCASSSTGTTEQFFGPGTRLTVL.

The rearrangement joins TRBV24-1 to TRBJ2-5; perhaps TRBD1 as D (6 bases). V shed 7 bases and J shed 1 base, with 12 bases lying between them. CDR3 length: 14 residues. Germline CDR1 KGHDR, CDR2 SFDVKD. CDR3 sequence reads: CATSPLDSQETQYF. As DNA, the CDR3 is TGTGCCACCAGCCCCCTGGACAGCCAAGAGACCCAGTACTTC.

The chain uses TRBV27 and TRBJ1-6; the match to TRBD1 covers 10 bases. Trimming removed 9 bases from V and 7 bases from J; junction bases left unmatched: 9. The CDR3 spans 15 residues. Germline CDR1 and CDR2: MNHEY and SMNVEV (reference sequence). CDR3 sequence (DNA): TGTGCCAGTGCCGGGACAGGGGACGCCAATTCACCCCTCCACTTT. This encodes CASAGTGDANSPLHF.

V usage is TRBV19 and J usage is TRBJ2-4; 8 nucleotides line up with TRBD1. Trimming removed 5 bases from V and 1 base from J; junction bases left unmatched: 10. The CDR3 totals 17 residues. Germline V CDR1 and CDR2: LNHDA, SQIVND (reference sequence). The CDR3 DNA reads TGTGCCAGTAGTGCGGCGAGGACAGGGTTCGCCAAAAACATTCAGTACTTC. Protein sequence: CASSAARTGFAKNIQYF.

CDR3 sequence: CATSREGEGETQYF. CDR3 coding DNA: TGTGCCACCAGCAGAGAAGGGGAGGGCGAGACCCAGTACTTC. This chain joins TRBV15 and TRBJ2-5; 7 bases align to TRBD2. The V segment lost 0 bases and the J segment 5 bases; nucleotides outside the gene matches: 3. The germline V gene has CDR1 LNHNV and CDR2 YYDKDF (reference sequence). This CDR3 comprises 14 residues.

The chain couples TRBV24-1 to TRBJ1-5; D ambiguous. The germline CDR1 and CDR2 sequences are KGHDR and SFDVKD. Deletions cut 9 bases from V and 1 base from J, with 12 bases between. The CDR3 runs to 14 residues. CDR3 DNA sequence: TGTGCCACCTCCGCTCCCTGGAGCAATCAGCCCCAGCATTTT. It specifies CATSAPWSNQPQHF.

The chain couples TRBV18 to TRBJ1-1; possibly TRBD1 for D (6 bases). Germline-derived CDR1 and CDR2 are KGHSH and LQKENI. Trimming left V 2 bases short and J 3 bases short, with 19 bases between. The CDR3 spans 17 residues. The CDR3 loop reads CASSPINRDRSYTEAFF. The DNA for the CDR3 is TGTGCCAGCTCACCAATTAATAGAGACAGGAGCTACACTGAAGCTTTCTTT. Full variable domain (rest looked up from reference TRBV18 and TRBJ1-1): NAGVMQNPRHLVRRRGQEARLRCSPMKGHSHVYWYRQLPEEGLKFMVYLQKENIIDESGMPKERFSAEFPKEGPSILRIQQVVRGDSAAYFCASSPINRDRSYTEAFFGQGTRLTVV.

DNA for the CDR3: TGCAGCGCCACAGGGGCTTACACAGATACGCAGTATTTT. Protein sequence: CSATGAYTDTQYF. The chain is built from TRBV29-1 and TRBJ2-3, with 7 bases identical to TRBD1. The CDR3 is 13 amino acids. CDR1 is SQVTM, CDR2 ANQGSEA, per germline. Trimming cost V 7 bases and J 2 bases; bases outside gene matches: 6.

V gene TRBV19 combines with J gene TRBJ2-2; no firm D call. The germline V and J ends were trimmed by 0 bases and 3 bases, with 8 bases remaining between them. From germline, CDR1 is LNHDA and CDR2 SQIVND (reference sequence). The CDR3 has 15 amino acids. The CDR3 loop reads CASSIEQLYTGELFF. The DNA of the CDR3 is TGTGCCAGTAGTATAGAACAGCTGTACACCGGGGAGCTGTTTTTT.